The sequence of this TCR beta chain was determined in a study of vaccination and CD4 T cells after COVID-19. Treatment reported: approximately 10-day PBMC culture with coronavirus spike peptide pools or control peptides (ViraFEST assay). Germline CDR1 MNHEY, CDR2 SMNVEV (reference sequence). This CDR3 is built from 19 residues. Once obtained from cultured CD4+ T cells, the DNA was sequenced using the Oncomine TCR Beta short-read assay. From cultured CD4+ T cells, genomic DNA was extracted. TCRdb re-analysed the PCR reads in MiXCR, keeping a single row per CDR3 protein. The sample contains around 13,000 distinct CDR3 sequences, roughly 30% of which appear only once. Turning to this clonotype: Antigen specificity is unknown. The junction departs from germline at one end; a sequencing error may be responsible.

Material for sequencing was CD4+ T cells from blood, cultured in vitro. This sequence was found in a human donor who had recovered from COVID-19. The gene calls are TRBV27 and TRBJ1-5; TRBD1 matches at 8 bases. CDR3 sequence: CASSFGWTGQPDSYQPQHF. CDR3 bases: TGTGCCAGCAGTTTCGGTTGGACAGGGCAGCCAGATAGCTATCAGCCCCAGCATTTT.